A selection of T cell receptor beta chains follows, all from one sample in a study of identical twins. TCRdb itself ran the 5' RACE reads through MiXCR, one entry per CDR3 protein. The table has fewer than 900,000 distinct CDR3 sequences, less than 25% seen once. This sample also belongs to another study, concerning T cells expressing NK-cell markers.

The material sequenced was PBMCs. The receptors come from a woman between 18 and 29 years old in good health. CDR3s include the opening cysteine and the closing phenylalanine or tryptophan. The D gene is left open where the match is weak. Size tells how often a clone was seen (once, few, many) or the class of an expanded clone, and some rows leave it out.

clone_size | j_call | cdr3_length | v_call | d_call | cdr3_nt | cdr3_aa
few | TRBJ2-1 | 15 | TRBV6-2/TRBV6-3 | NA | TGTGCCAGCAGTCTTACACCCTACTCCTACAATGAGCAGTTCTTC | CASSLTPYSYNEQFF
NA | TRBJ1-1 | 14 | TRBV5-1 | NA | TGCGCCAGCAGCTCTGTAGGGGTAGGCACTGAAGCTTTCTTT | CASSSVGVGTEAFF
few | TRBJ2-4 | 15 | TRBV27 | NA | TGTGCCAGCAGTTTACTTGAGGGTCACAGAAACATTCAGTACTTC | CASSLLEGHRNIQYF
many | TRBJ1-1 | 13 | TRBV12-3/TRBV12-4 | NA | TGTGCCAGCAGTTTTCTACCGAACACTGAAGCTTTCTTT | CASSFLPNTEAFF
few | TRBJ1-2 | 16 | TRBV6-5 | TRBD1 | TGTGCCAGCAGTTACGCCGACAGGGTTTACCCCTATGGCTACACCTTC | CASSYADRVYPYGYTF
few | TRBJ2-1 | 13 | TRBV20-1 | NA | TGCAGTGCTCCTACCCCGGTCGACAATGAGCAGTTCTTC | CSAPTPVDNEQFF
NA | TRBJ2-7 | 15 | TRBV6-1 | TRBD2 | TGTGCCAGCACCGGAGCGGGAGTAGGGCGGGACGAGCAGTACTTC | CASTGAGVGRDEQYF
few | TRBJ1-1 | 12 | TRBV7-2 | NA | TGTGCCACAGGATGGGGGACCACTGAAGCTTTCTTT | CATGWGTTEAFF
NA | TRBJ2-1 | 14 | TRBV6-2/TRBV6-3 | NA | TGTGCCAGCAGTTACTCGTATGGAAACAATGAGCAGTTCTTC | CASSYSYGNNEQFF
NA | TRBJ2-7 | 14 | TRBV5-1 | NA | TGCGCCAGCAGCTTGGGATGGGGCAGGGACGAGCAGTACTTC | CASSLGWGRDEQYF
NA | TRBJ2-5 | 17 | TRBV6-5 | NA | TGTGCCAGCAGTTACCTCACGGGGGAGGAGGCATCAGAGACCCAGTACTTC | CASSYLTGEEASETQYF
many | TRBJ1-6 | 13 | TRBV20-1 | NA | TGCAGTGCTAGAACTGGACAGATTTCACCCCTCCACTTT | CSARTGQISPLHF
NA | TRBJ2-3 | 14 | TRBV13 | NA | TGTGCCAGCAGCTTAACAGTTTTACGTTTTACGCAGTATTTT | CASSLTVLRFTQYF
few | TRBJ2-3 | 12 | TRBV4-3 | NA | TGCGCCAGCAGCCAACGAAAGGATACGCAGTATTTT | CASSQRKDTQYF
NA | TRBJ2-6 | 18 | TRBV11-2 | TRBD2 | TGTGCCAGCAGCCCTACTAGCGTACCGAGCTCTGGGGCCAACGTCCTGACTTTC | CASSPTSVPSSGANVLTF
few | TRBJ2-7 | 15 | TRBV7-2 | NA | TGTGCCAGCAGCTTAATAATGGCTAGAACGGACGAGCAGTACTTC | CASSLIMARTDEQYF
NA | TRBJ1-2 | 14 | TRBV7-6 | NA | TGTGCCAGCAGCTACCAGGATTCTCCAGGTGGCTACACCTTC | CASSYQDSPGGYTF
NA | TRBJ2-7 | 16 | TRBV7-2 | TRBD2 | TGTGCCAGCAGCCCATTAGCGGGAGACCCTGCCTACGAGCAGTACTTC | CASSPLAGDPAYEQYF
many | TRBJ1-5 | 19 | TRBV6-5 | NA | TGTGCCAGCAGTTCGTTCTTTGATTGGGGAATTTCAAGCAATCAGCCCCAGCATTTT | CASSSFFDWGISSNQPQHF
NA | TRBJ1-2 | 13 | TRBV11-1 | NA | TGTGCCAGTACCTATATCGCCGGGTATGGCTACACCTTC | CASTYIAGYGYTF
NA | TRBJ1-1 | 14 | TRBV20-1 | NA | TGCAGTGTCCCGAGGGGAGGTGCGAACACTGAAGCTTTCTTT | CSVPRGGANTEAFF
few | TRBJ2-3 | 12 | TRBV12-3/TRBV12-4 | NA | TGTGCCAGCCGCACAGGAAGGGATACGCAGTATTTT | CASRTGRDTQYF
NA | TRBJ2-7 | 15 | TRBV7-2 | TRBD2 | TGTGCCAGCAGCCGAACTAGCGGGAGGATATACGAGCAGTACTTC | CASSRTSGRIYEQYF
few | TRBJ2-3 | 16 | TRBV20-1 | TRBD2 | TGCAGTGCTAGACTCCGGAGGGCGGGAGTTAGGGACACGCAGTATTTT | CSARLRRAGVRDTQYF
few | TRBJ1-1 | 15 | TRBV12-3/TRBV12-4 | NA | TGTGCCAGCAGTTTAAATCCTTCCAAGAACACTGAAGCTTTCTTT | CASSLNPSKNTEAFF
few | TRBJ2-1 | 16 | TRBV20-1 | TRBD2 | TGCAGTGCTAGGAGGGGCGGCGGGAGGGCATTCAATGAGCAGTTCTTC | CSARRGGGRAFNEQFF
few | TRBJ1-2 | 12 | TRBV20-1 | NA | TGCAGTGCTAGACGCACCGGCGTTCGGTACACCTTC | CSARRTGVRYTF
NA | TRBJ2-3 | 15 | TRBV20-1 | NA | TGCAGTGCTAGGTACGGCGGGGTGAACACAGATACGCAGTATTTT | CSARYGGVNTDTQYF
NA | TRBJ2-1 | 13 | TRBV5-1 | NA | TGCGCCAGCACTTGGAGCGTTGGGGGTGAGCAGTTCTTC | CASTWSVGGEQFF
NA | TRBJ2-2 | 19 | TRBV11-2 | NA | TGTGCCAGCAGCTCCACCCGGGACACCCGGAAAGCGAACACCGGGGAGCTGTTTTTT | CASSSTRDTRKANTGELFF
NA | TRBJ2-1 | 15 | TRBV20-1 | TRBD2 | TGCAGTGCTCCGGGGAAGCGGGGAGCCTACAATGAGCAGTTCTTC | CSAPGKRGAYNEQFF
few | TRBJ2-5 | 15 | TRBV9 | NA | TGTGCCAGCAGCTCACAGCAGGGGCCTCAAGAGACCCAGTACTTC | CASSSQQGPQETQYF
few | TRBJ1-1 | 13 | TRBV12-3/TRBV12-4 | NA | TGTGCCAGCAGTTTAGGAGGGGTCAGGGGAGCTTTCTTT | CASSLGGVRGAFF
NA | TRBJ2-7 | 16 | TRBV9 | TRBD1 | TGTGCCAGCAGCGTAGGCCCGGGACAGGCTAACTACGAGCAGTACTTC | CASSVGPGQANYEQYF
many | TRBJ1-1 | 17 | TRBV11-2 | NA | TGTGCCAGCAGCTTAGAGGAGCCACTAGACTTGAACACTGAAGCTTTCTTT | CASSLEEPLDLNTEAFF
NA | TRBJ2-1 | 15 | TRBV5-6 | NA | TGTGCCAGCAGCCCATGGCTTAGGCGGGAAGACGAGCAGTTCTTC | CASSPWLRREDEQFF
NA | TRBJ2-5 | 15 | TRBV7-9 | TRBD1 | TGTGCCAGCAGCCCGGGGACAGGGGGCGCCCAGACCCAGTACTTC | CASSPGTGGAQTQYF
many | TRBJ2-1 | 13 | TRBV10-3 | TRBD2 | TGTGCCACCTGGGGACTAGCGGTCGATGAGCAGTTCTTC | CATWGLAVDEQFF
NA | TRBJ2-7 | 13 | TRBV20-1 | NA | TGCAGTGCTAGTATGGCGCTTTCCTACGAGCAGTACTTC | CSASMALSYEQYF
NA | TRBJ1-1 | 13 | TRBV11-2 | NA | TGTGCCAGCAGCTTAGGAGCAGGGTCTCTCGCTTTCTTT | CASSLGAGSLAFF
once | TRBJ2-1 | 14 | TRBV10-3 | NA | TGTGCCACCCGTCCCGCCGGTACCTACAATGAGCAGTTCTTC | CATRPAGTYNEQFF